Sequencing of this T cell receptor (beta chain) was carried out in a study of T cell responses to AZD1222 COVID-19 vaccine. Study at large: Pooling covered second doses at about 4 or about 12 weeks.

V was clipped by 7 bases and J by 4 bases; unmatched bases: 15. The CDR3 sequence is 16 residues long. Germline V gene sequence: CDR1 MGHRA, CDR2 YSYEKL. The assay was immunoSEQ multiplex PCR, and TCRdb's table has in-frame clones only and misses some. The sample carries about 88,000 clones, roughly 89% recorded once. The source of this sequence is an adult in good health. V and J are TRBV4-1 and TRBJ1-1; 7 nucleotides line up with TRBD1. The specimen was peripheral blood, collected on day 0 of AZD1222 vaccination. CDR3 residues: CASTPGGRLGTTEAFF. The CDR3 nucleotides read TGCGCCAGCACACCAGGGGGAAGACTCGGGACCACTGAAGCTTTCTTT.